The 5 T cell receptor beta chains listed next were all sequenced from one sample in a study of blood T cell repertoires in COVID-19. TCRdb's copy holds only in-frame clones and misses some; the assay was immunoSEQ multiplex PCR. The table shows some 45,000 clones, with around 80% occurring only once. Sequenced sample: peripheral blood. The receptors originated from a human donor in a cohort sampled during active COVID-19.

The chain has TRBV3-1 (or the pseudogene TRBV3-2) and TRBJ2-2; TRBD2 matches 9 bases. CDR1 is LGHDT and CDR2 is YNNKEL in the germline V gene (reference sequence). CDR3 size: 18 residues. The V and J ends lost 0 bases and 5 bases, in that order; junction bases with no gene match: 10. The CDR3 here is CASSQDPAGGLGTGELFF. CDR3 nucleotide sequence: TGTGCCAGCAGCCAAGATCCCGCGGGAGGGCTGGGGACCGGGGAGCTGTTTTTT.

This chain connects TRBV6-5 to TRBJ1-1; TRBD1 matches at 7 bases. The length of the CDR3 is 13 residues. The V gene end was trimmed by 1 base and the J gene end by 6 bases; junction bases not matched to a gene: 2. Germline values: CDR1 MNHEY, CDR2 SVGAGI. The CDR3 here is CASSYWQGAEAFF. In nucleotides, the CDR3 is TGTGCCAGCAGTTACTGGCAGGGGGCTGAAGCTTTCTTT.

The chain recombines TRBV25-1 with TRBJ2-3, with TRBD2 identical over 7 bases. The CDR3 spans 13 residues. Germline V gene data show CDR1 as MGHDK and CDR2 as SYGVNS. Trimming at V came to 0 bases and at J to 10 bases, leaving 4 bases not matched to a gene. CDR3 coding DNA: TGTGCCAGCAGTGAATATCGGCTAGCGGCGCAGTATTTT. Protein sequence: CASSEYRLAAQYF. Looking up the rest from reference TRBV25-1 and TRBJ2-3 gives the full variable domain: EADIYQTPRYLVIGTGKKITLECSQTMGHDKMYWYQQDPGMELHLIHYSYGVNSTEKGDLSSESTVSRIRTEHFPLTLESARPSHTSQYLCASSEYRLAAQYFGPGTRLTVL.

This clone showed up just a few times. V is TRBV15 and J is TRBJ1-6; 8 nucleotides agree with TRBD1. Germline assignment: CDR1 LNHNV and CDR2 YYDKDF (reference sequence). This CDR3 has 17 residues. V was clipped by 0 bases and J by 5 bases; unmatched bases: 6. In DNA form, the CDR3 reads TGTGCCACCAGCAGAGATACGACAGGGGTTGATAATTCACCCCTCCACTTT. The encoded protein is CATSRDTTGVDNSPLHF. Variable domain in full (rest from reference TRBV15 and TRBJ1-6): DAMVIQNPRYQVTQFGKPVTLSCSQTLNHNVMYWYQQKSSQAPKLLFHYYDKDFNNEADTPDNFQSRRPNTSFCFLDIRSPGLGDTAMYLCATSRDTTGVDNSPLHFGNGTRLTVT.

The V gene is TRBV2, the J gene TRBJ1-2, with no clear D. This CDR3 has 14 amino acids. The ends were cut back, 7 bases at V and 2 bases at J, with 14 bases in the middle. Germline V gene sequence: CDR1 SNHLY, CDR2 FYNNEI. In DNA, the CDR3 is TGTGCCAGCAACTCCCCTACGGGGAACTATGGCTACACCTTC. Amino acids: CASNSPTGNYGYTF.